Described below is a single TCR beta chain sequence and its context. The CDR3 has 15 residues. V gave up 3 bases and J gave up 0 bases, with 9 bases separating them. TCRdb itself ran the 5' RACE reads through MiXCR, one entry per CDR3 protein. The sample has roughly 93,000 distinct CDR3 sequences, roughly 14% seen once; the top ten hold about 0.58%. The source of the sample is a study of early T cells in non-severe SARS-CoV-2 infection. The receptor was isolated from an adult who was a healthcare worker with PCR-confirmed SARS-CoV-2 infection or an uninfected control (not recorded which). The chain couples TRBV12-3 or TRBV12-4 to TRBJ1-3; D is unclear. The sample consisted of whole blood. CDR3 amino acids: CASSFLEFSGNTIYF. CDR3 DNA: TGTGCCAGCAGTTTTTTAGAGTTCTCTGGAAACACCATATATTTT.